The 20 T cell receptor beta chains reported below all come from one sample, sequenced in a study of T cells after posttransplantation cyclophosphamide. Busulfan-fludarabine conditioning, marrow transplant, and cyclophosphamide on days +3 and +4 were administered. Sequencing was performed with immunoSEQ multiplex PCR; in TCRdb, only in-frame clones are kept and a portion is missing. Seen here are some 45,000 clones, 90% observed once, and the top ten hold roughly 2.5%. This sample comprised PBMCs, obtained around 60 days after allogeneic stem cell transplant with posttransplant cyclophosphamide. These receptor sequences come from a male patient aged 60-70 years who received an allogeneic stem cell transplant from a related donor and was CMV-positive. The T cells may partly be graft donor cells.

The gene calls are TRBV5-4 and TRBJ2-2; D remains unclear. Germline-derived CDR1 and CDR2 are SGHNT and YYREEE (reference sequence). V lost 2 bases, J lost 6 bases, and 11 bases lay in between. The CDR3 is made up of 14 amino acids. CDR3 DNA: TGTGCCAGCAGCTTACGCCTCACGGCCGGGGAGCTGTTTTTT. It yields the protein CASSLRLTAGELFF.

J is TRBJ1-1 and V is TRBV2; TRBD1 agrees at 7 bases. The CDR3 is 15 amino acids. V dropped 3 bases and J dropped 0; count of bases not matched to a gene: 4. The germline CDR1 and CDR2 sequences are SNHLY and FYNNEI. CDR3: CASSDLGQLNTEAFF. The CDR3 DNA reads as TGTGCCAGCAGTGATTTGGGACAGTTGAACACTGAAGCTTTCTTT.

The chain combines TRBV21-1 with TRBJ1-1; whether TRBD1, the table's D call, matches the DNA was not checked. TRBV21-1 is a recognized pseudogene. The CDR3 extends over 16 amino acids. The CDR3 DNA follows: TGTGCCAGCAGCAAAGGTCGATCCAGGGTGAACACTGAAGCTTTCTTT. Protein product: CASSKGRSRVNTEAFF.

The chain combines TRBV6-6 with TRBJ1-6; D perhaps matches TRBD1 (5 bases). The V gene lost 0 bases and the J gene lost 14 bases, with 17 bases spanning the gap. The germline V gene has CDR1 MNHNY and CDR2 SVGAGI (reference sequence). The CDR3 extends over 15 amino acids. The CDR3 reads CASSYSERGEGTLHF. CDR3 nucleotides: TGTGCCAGCAGTTACTCGGAACGGGGGGAGGGGACCCTCCACTTT.

The gene calls are TRBV6-6 and TRBJ1-2; no clear D. V lost 7 bases and J lost 6, with 12 bases in between. The CDR3 runs 12 residues. Germline assignment: CDR1 MNHNY and CDR2 SVGAGI (reference sequence). CDR3 in DNA: TGTGCCAGCAAGTTACCACAGAATGGCTACACCTTC. It specifies CASKLPQNGYTF.

The chain couples TRBV6-1 to TRBJ1-1, with 7 bases identical to TRBD1. Looked up from germline, CDR1 is MNHNS and CDR2 is SASEGT. Trimming took 5 bases from V and 2 from J; bases not matched to a gene: 5. This CDR3 has 14 residues. In DNA form, the CDR3 reads TGTGCCAGCAGTCACAGGGGTAAAAACACTGAAGCTTTCTTT. Translated, it gives CASSHRGKNTEAFF.

V and J are TRBV5-4 and TRBJ1-2; 7 bases line up with TRBD1. The ends lost 0 bases at V and 2 bases at J; junction bases unmatched: 4. Germline values: CDR1 SGHNT, CDR2 YYREEE (reference sequence). The CDR3 consists of 15 residues. CDR3 sequence: CASSLAQQGNYGYTF. The CDR3 region has the DNA TGTGCCAGCAGCTTGGCCCAACAGGGGAACTATGGCTACACCTTC. The complete variable domain, with remaining parts taken from reference TRBV5-4 and TRBJ1-2, reads ETGVTQSPTHLIKTRGQQVTLRCSSQSGHNTVSWYQQALGQGPQFIFQYYREEENGRGNFPPRFSGLQFPNYSSELNVNALELDDSALYLCASSLAQQGNYGYTFGSGTRLTVV.

The chain employs TRBV19 and TRBJ1-2; maybe TRBD1 (6 bases). With 7 bases removed from V and 8 bases from J, the gap between germline ends came to 20 bases. In germline, CDR1 is LNHDA, CDR2 SQIVND (reference sequence). The CDR3 is 14 residues long. This CDR3 reads CASNMAGRGSGYTF. CDR3 DNA sequence: TGTGCCAGTAATATGGCAGGCAGGGGATCGGGCTACACCTTC.

By share of the sample, this clone is large. The chain combines TRBV15 with TRBJ1-4; no clear D gene. V was trimmed by 1 base and J by 5 bases, leaving 5 bases between them. From germline, CDR1 is LNHNV and CDR2 YYDKDF (reference sequence). The CDR3 totals 13 residues. The CDR3 nucleotides are TGTGCCACCAGCAGAGCCCTGAATGAAAAACTGTTTTTT. Translating it yields CATSRALNEKLFF.

J is TRBJ1-5 and V is TRBV2; the match to TRBD1 covers 7 bases. Germline loops: CDR1 SNHLY, CDR2 FYNNEI. This CDR3 contains 14 residues. Germline trimming cut 6 bases from V and 5 bases from J; bases unmatched to any gene: 7. CDR3 in amino acids: CASSIRTGDQPQHF. The CDR3 coding sequence is TGTGCCAGCAGCATCCGGACAGGCGATCAGCCCCAGCATTTT.

This sequence joins TRBV11-2 and TRBJ1-2; D gene uncertain. The CDR3 runs to 14 residues. Trimming shortened V by 5 bases and J by 8 bases, and 18 bases separated the two germline ends. CDR1 SGHAT and CDR2 FQNNGV come from the germline V gene. The CDR3 coding sequence is TGTGCCAGCAGCCGCGATGAAAACCCCTTAGGCTACACCTTC. Residues: CASSRDENPLGYTF.

The rearrangement links TRBV11-2 to TRBJ2-7; D is ambiguous. Germline CDR1 reads SGHAT; CDR2 reads FQNNGV. The CDR3 is 14 residues long. V shed 4 bases and J shed 2 bases, with 12 bases lying between them. CDR3 in DNA: TGTGCCAGCAGCTCCTACAGAGACGCCTACGAGCAGTACGTC. This encodes CASSSYRDAYEQYV.

On this clone: This same CDR3 is encoded by further DNA sequences in the sample. The chain has TRBV5-1 and TRBJ1-1; the D is unclear. The CDR3 is 12 amino acids. Looked up from germline, CDR1 is SGHRS and CDR2 is YFSETQ. V dropped 3 bases and J dropped 4 bases, with 7 bases sitting between them. In nucleotides, the CDR3 is TGCGCCAGCAGCTCCGGTTTCACTGAAGCTTTCTTT. Translation gives CASSSGFTEAFF.

This clone was seen once. The rearrangement links TRBV7-6 to TRBJ1-1; D perhaps matches TRBD1 (6 bases). The CDR3 contains 16 residues. Trimming removed 5 bases at V and 1 base at J, with 17 bases between. Germline lookup yields CDR1 SGHVS and CDR2 FNYEAQ. The CDR3 spells CASSLNTGTSNTEAFF. The CDR3 DNA reads as TGTGCCAGCAGCCTAAACACCGGGACATCGAACACTGAAGCTTTCTTT.

The V and J genes are TRBV19 and TRBJ1-1; 7 positions agree with TRBD1. The length of the CDR3 is 15 residues. V shed 6 bases and J 5 bases; nucleotides not matched to a gene: 12. Germline V gene lookup returns CDR1 LNHDA and CDR2 SQIVND (reference sequence). Here the CDR3 DNA reads TGTGCCAGTAGGCTGACAGGGAAGTTGTTAACTGAAGCTTTCTTT. Translating gives CASRLTGKLLTEAFF.

The V call is TRBV19, the J call TRBJ1-1; a weak D match, TRBD1 (6 bases). This CDR3 has 14 residues. Germline-derived CDR1 and CDR2 are LNHDA and SQIVND (reference sequence). V lost 4 bases and J 6 bases, leaving 15 bases between the germline ends. The CDR3 spells CASSTGQYSSEAFF. The CDR3, as DNA: TGTGCCAGTAGTACAGGACAGTATTCCTCTGAAGCTTTCTTT.

The gene calls are TRBV5-1 and TRBJ2-2; TRBD1 agrees at 9 bases. The J segment lost 7 bases and the V segment lost 3 bases, leaving 7 bases of the junction unmatched. The CDR3 loop spans 15 amino acids. CDR1 is SGHRS, CDR2 YFSETQ, per germline. The DNA for the CDR3 is TGCGCCAGCAGCTCGGAACAGGGGGCCGTCGGGGAGCTGTTTTTT. The encoded protein is CASSSEQGAVGELFF.

This chain joins TRBV7-8 and TRBJ1-2, with a tentative D call TRBD1 (5 bases). Germline values: CDR1 SGHVS, CDR2 FQNEAQ. V lost 2 bases and J 4 bases, leaving 14 bases between the germline ends. The CDR3 spans 15 residues. The CDR3 nucleotides are TGTGCCAGCAGCTTATATATCGAGACAGCCTATGGCTACACCTTC. Its protein is CASSLYIETAYGYTF.

J is TRBJ2-5 and V is TRBV4-2; 11 nucleotides line up with TRBD1. The CDR3 has 15 residues. V gave up 3 bases and J gave up 9 bases; unmatched junction bases: 9. The germline CDR1 and CDR2 sequences are LGHNA and YNFKEQ. This CDR3 is CASSQDTGQGVAQYF. DNA for the CDR3: TGTGCCAGCAGCCAGGATACGGGACAGGGGGTGGCCCAGTACTTC.

The CDR3 nucleotides are TGTGCCAGCAGCCCCCGGGGACTAGCTTATTCCTACGAGCAGTACGTC. Translating it yields CASSPRGLAYSYEQYV. The chain recombines TRBV5-6 with TRBJ2-7; 9 nucleotides agree with TRBD2. The CDR3 totals 16 residues. The ends lost 4 bases at V and 1 base at J; junction bases unmatched: 9. Germline V gene sequence: CDR1 SGHDT, CDR2 YYEEEE.